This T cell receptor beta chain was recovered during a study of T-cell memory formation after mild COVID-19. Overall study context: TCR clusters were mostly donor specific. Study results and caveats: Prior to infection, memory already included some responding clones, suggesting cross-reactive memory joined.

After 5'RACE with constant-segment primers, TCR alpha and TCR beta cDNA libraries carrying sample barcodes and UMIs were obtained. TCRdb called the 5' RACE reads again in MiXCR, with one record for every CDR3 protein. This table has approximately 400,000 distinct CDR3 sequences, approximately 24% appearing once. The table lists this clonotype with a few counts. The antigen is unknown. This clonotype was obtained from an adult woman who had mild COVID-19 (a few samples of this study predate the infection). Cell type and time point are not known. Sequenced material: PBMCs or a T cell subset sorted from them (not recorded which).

CDR3 bases: TGCGCCAGCAGCTTAGGACAGGGGGCGCGTTCACCCCTCCACTTT. Protein sequence: CASSLGQGARSPLHF. This rearrangement joins TRBV5-1 to TRBJ1-6, with 11 bases matching TRBD1. With 2 bases clipped from V and 9 bases from J, the junction kept 4 bases outside the gene matches. Germline V gives CDR1 SGHRS, CDR2 YFSETQ. The CDR3 has 15 amino acids.